Given below is one TCR beta chain in context. The antigen is unknown. The source of the sample is a study of cytomegalovirus exposure and HLA in healthy donors. This CDR3 is 13 amino acids long. Trimming took off 8 bases at V and 8 bases at J, with 15 bases between the two ends. The germline CDR1 and CDR2 sequences are MNHEY and SVGAGI. Study-level points and caveats: A few CMV-associated chains were confirmed in vitro to be specific for CMV antigens.

PCR involved 60 Vbeta and 13 Jbeta primers. Sequenced by immunoSEQ multiplex PCR; TCRdb stores in-frame clones only, minus some. Seen here are roughly 110,000 clones, under 80% observed once, and the top ten hold 5% to 7.5%. This sequence was found in a woman aged 50 to 60 in good health and CMV-seropositive. Sequenced sample: PBMCs. The V and J genes are TRBV6-5 and TRBJ2-2, with a tentative D call TRBD2 (6 bases). CDR3 in amino acids: CASGRRGAGELFF. The CDR3 nucleotides read TGTGCCAGCGGTAGGCGGGGTGCAGGGGAGCTGTTTTTT.